This TCR beta chain was observed in a study of molecular identifiers for immune sequencing clone quantification. Study conclusions and caveats: The sizes of highly expanded clones could be underestimated when identical TCR molecules share a barcode.

Regarding this clonotype: Its antigen is as yet unknown.

TCRdb re-derived calls from the PCR reads in MiXCR, one entry per CDR3 protein. The repertoire holds 600,000 to 650,000 distinct CDR3 sequences, with 15% to 20% as singletons. Trimming took off 2 bases at V and 0 bases at J, with 7 bases between the two ends. Germline V gene data show CDR1 as KGHDR and CDR2 as SFDVKD. The CDR3 is 15 amino acids. The TCR was taken from a human donor in good health. Some libraries in this study had Jurkat cell RNA spiked in. The sequencing input was naive CD8+ T cells from blood, with Jurkat cell RNA spiked in. Described subset: FACS-sorted CD8+CD4-CCR7+CD45RA+ naive T cells. The chain recombines TRBV24-1 with TRBJ1-3; the D is unclear. This CDR3 is CATSDSTSSGNTIYF. DNA of the CDR3: TGTGCCACCAGTGATTCTACGAGCTCTGGAAACACCATATATTTT.